Shown below are 14 T cell receptor beta chains from a single sample sequenced in a study of blood T cell repertoires in COVID-19. Clones were read by immunoSEQ multiplex PCR, and TCRdb kept only the in-frame ones, dropping some. The sample lists under 80,000 clones, roughly 80% occurring once. The sequenced sample was peripheral blood. These receptors were obtained from a man between 65 and 80 years old with acute or convalescent COVID-19.

This clone was seen a handful of times. The V gene is TRBV27, the J gene TRBJ2-7; 9 bases align to TRBD1. The V segment lost 1 base and the J segment 7 bases; nucleotides outside the gene matches: 5. Per the germline V gene, CDR1 is MNHEY and CDR2 is SMNVEV (reference sequence). This CDR3 contains 14 residues. Here the CDR3 DNA reads TGTGCCAGCAGTTTATGGGACAGGGTGGGGGAGCAGTACTTC. The encoded protein is CASSLWDRVGEQYF.

The chain employs TRBV19 and TRBJ2-2; possibly TRBD2 for D (5 bases). Germline V gene data show CDR1 as LNHDA and CDR2 as SQIVND (reference sequence). V lost 1 base and J 7 bases, leaving 7 bases between the germline ends. This CDR3 has 13 amino acids. The CDR3 reads CASSIAGFGELFF. CDR3 DNA: TGTGCCAGTAGTATAGCGGGGTTCGGGGAGCTGTTTTTT.

J is TRBJ1-1 and V is TRBV5-4; tentatively, D is TRBD1 (6 bases). This CDR3 spans 15 amino acids. The germline V and J ends were trimmed by 4 bases and 0 bases, with 13 bases remaining between them. Germline CDR1 SGHNT, CDR2 YYREEE (reference sequence). The CDR3 DNA sequence: TGTGCCAGCAGCCGGGACACATTTATGAACACTGAAGCTTTCTTT. This translates into CASSRDTFMNTEAFF.

This chain connects TRBV6-5 to TRBJ2-7, with 10 bases matching TRBD1. From germline, CDR1 is MNHEY and CDR2 SVGAGI. The CDR3 is made up of 16 amino acids. V lost 4 bases, J lost 7 bases, and 13 bases stayed unmatched. DNA for the CDR3: TGTGCCAGCAGTTCACCCTCCGGGACAGGGGCGAGAGAGCAGTACTTC. Translation: CASSSPSGTGAREQYF.

This chain joins TRBV28 and TRBJ2-6, with 8 bases identical to TRBD1. The V segment lost 6 bases and the J segment 3 bases; nucleotides outside the gene matches: 4. Germline V gives CDR1 MDHEN, CDR2 SYDVKM. The CDR3 totals 15 residues. CDR3 sequence: CASSAGGIGANVLTF. The CDR3 nucleotides are TGTGCCAGCAGCGCAGGGGGCATTGGGGCCAACGTCCTGACTTTC.

This chain uses TRBV6-5 with TRBJ1-1; no definite D call. The CDR3 runs to 14 residues. V was pared by 0 bases and J by 5 bases, with 10 bases between. The germline V gene has CDR1 MNHEY and CDR2 SVGAGI. The CDR3 region has the DNA TGTGCCAGCAGTTACTCATGGCACAGAACTGAAGCTTTCTTT. This gives the protein CASSYSWHRTEAFF.

The chain links TRBV5-1 to TRBJ2-1; 7 bases map to TRBD1. The CDR3 totals 15 residues. Germline values: CDR1 SGHRS, CDR2 YFSETQ. V lost 4 bases to trimming and J lost 8 bases; unmatched junction nucleotides: 12. The CDR3: CASSTGQAEVDEQFF. In DNA, the CDR3 is TGCGCCAGCAGCACAGGACAGGCGGAGGTCGATGAGCAGTTCTTC. Full variable domain (remainder filled in from reference TRBV5-1 and TRBJ2-1): KAGVTQTPRYLIKTRGQQVTLSCSPISGHRSVSWYQQTPGQGLQFLFEYFSETQRNKGNFPGRFSGRQFSNSRSEMNVSTLELGDSALYLCASSTGQAEVDEQFFGPGTRLTVL.

This chain connects TRBV5-1 to TRBJ1-1; D remains ambiguous. This CDR3 region has 13 residues. Germline V gene sequence: CDR1 SGHRS, CDR2 YFSETQ. Trimming removed 0 bases at V and 4 bases at J, with 7 bases between. CDR3 protein: CASSLVASTEAFF. The CDR3 DNA sequence: TGCGCCAGCAGCTTGGTGGCCAGCACTGAAGCTTTCTTT.

The chain is built from TRBV11-2 and TRBJ2-2, with D possibly matching TRBD1 (6 bases). CDR1 is SGHAT, CDR2 FQNNGV, per germline. The CDR3 loop spans 14 amino acids. The germline V and J ends were trimmed by 8 bases and 1 base, with 11 bases remaining between them. The CDR3 DNA reads as TGTGCCAGCCACGGGACACAGAACACCGGGGAGCTGTTTTTT. Residues: CASHGTQNTGELFF.

DNA of the CDR3: TGTGCCATCGGGACTGTCACTTCCTACGAGCAGTACTTC. This encodes CAIGTVTSYEQYF. This chain uses TRBV28 with TRBJ2-7, with D perhaps matching TRBD2 (6 bases). The CDR3 has 13 amino acids. Germline V lookup: CDR1 MDHEN, CDR2 SYDVKM. The ends were cut back, 10 bases at V and 1 base at J, with 14 bases in the middle.

V gene TRBV6-1 combines with J gene TRBJ1-5; 8 bases map to TRBD1. From germline, CDR1 is MNHNS and CDR2 SASEGT. J was trimmed by 5 bases and V by 4 bases; bases with no gene match: 13. This CDR3 is built from 17 residues. The CDR3 protein is CASSAPTGGDGHQPQHF. For the CDR3, the DNA is TGTGCCAGCAGTGCTCCTACAGGGGGTGACGGTCATCAGCCCCAGCATTTT.

The table lists this clone with a count of one. This chain joins TRBV5-1 and TRBJ2-3, with TRBD2 matching 8 bases. Germline V gives CDR1 SGHRS, CDR2 YFSETQ. Losses at the gene ends were 6 bases for V and 5 bases for J; bases not matched to a gene: 8. The CDR3 runs 14 residues. For the CDR3, the DNA is TGCGCCAGCACCGGGGGGGGAAACCAAGATACGCAGTATTTT. As protein: CASTGGGNQDTQYF.

The chain uses TRBV7-2 and TRBJ1-1, with D possibly being TRBD1 (5 bases). This CDR3 comprises 16 residues. The germline V and J ends were trimmed by 3 bases and 5 bases, with 19 bases remaining between them. Germline V gives CDR1 SGHTA, CDR2 FQGNSA. CDR3 bases: TGTGCCAGCAGCTTGATGGTGGGCAGGGCGGGGACTGAAGCTTTCTTT. This codes for CASSLMVGRAGTEAFF.

The CDR3 protein is CASSLGLQPYNEQFF. The CDR3 DNA sequence: TGTGCCAGCAGCTTAGGGTTACAGCCTTACAATGAGCAGTTCTTC. The gene calls are TRBV7-2 and TRBJ2-1; D not resolved. CDR3 length: 15 amino acids. V lost 1 base and J lost 4, with 11 bases in between. Germline loops: CDR1 SGHTA, CDR2 FQGNSA.